These 14 T cell receptor beta chains were sequenced from one sample in a study of blood T cells in healthy people across ages (dated by TCRdb to between 2014 and 2016). The method was 5' RACE. TCRdb lists the instrument as Illumina HiSeq 2500. A second PCR of about 6 to 11 cycles was run with a J-beta primer mix and a sample-barcoded 5' primer. TCRdb reran the public reads through fastp at Q25 and MiXCR, keeping productive beta chains. CDR3 protein sequences are deduplicated, and each keeps its most common genes and DNA. Within this sample are approximately 850,000 distinct CDR3 sequences, with about 42% of them counted one time only. The biggest ten clones account for about a fifth of the sample. Sequencing input: blood. These receptor sequences come from a man between 60 and 75 years old in good health.

This clonotype was detected only a few times. The chain joins TRBV9 to TRBJ1-1, with D maybe TRBD1 (6 bases). Germline V CDR1 and CDR2: SGDLS, YYNGEE. Trimming removed 5 bases from V and 5 bases from J, with 19 bases in between. This CDR3 has 15 residues. In DNA form, the CDR3 reads TGTGCCAGCAGTAACTTACAGGGAGAGTGGACTGAAGCTTTCTTT. Residues: CASSNLQGEWTEAFF.

This clonotype was found a few times. This chain uses TRBV20-1 with TRBJ2-2, with 9 bases identical to TRBD2. With V trimmed by 1 base and J by 2 bases, 20 bases remained unmatched. CDR1 is DFQATT and CDR2 is SNEGSKA in the germline V gene (reference sequence). The CDR3 is made up of 21 amino acids. The CDR3: CSARVRGGLAGPTLNTGELFF. The CDR3 DNA reads TGCAGTGCTAGAGTCCGCGGTGGGCTAGCGGGACCGACATTAAACACCGGGGAGCTGTTTTTT.

V gene TRBV30 combines with J gene TRBJ1-2, with TRBD1 as a possible D gene (5 bases). In germline, CDR1 is GTSNPN, CDR2 SVGIG (reference sequence). The CDR3 contains 16 residues. V lost 0 bases and J 4 bases, leaving 18 bases between the germline ends. The CDR3 DNA reads as TGTGCCTGGAGTGTACGGGGGAGGGAGGTCGGCTATGGCTACACCTTC. Translation: CAWSVRGREVGYGYTF.

This clonotype showed up many times. The CDR3 loop reads CSAPGVSFYNEQFF. The CDR3 DNA reads as TGCAGCGCACCAGGGGTCTCATTCTACAATGAGCAGTTCTTC. This chain uses TRBV29-1 with TRBJ2-1, with a possible D match to TRBD1 (6 bases). The germline V gene encodes CDR1 SQVTM and CDR2 ANQGSEA. Between the trimmed V and J ends, which lost 7 bases and 3 bases, there was a span of 16 bases. The CDR3 runs 14 residues.

The chain has TRBV2 and TRBJ1-4, with D unclear. The CDR3 is made up of 13 amino acids. The germline CDR1 and CDR2 sequences are SNHLY and FYNNEI. Trimming cost V 6 bases and J 11 bases, with 16 bases left between them. The CDR3 DNA is TGTGCCAGCAGCCGTGAGTTGGGTAGCAAACTGTTTTTT. This translates into CASSRELGSKLFF.

The rearrangement links TRBV7-2 to TRBJ2-2; maybe TRBD1 (6 bases). CDR1 is SGHTA and CDR2 is FQGNSA in the germline V gene. Deletions cut 7 bases from V and 1 base from J, with 19 bases between. The CDR3 has 17 residues. The CDR3 DNA reads as TGTGCCAGCACCCCGACCGCAGGGGCCAGGAACACCGGGGAGCTGTTTTTT. Translating it yields CASTPTAGARNTGELFF.

The rearrangement joins TRBV10-3 to TRBJ2-4, with D unclear. Judging by the DNA end, TRBJ2-7 fits better; the J call may be wrong. Germline loops: CDR1 ENHRY, CDR2 SYGVKD. The CDR3 is made up of 13 amino acids. CDR3 region: CAISDIGIREQYF. The CDR3, as DNA: TGTGCCATCAGTGATATAGGGATACGCGAGCAGTACTTC.

In this sample, this clonotype turned up many times. The chain links TRBV12-3 or TRBV12-4 to TRBJ2-7, with D possibly matching TRBD2 (5 bases). Deletions cut 0 bases from V and 5 bases from J, with 11 bases between. The CDR3 contains 14 residues. Here the CDR3 reads CASSLARGRNEQYF. DNA for the CDR3: TGTGCCAGCAGTTTAGCGCGCGGGCGCAACGAGCAGTACTTC.

This clonotype was seen a handful of times. V gene TRBV6-2 or TRBV6-3 combines with J gene TRBJ2-7; 14 bases match TRBD2. The length of the CDR3 is 18 residues. J was trimmed by 0 bases and V by 2 bases; bases with no gene match: 6. The germline CDR1 and CDR2 sequences are MNHEY and SVGEGT. The CDR3 DNA is TGTGCCAGCAGTTACCCCCTGGGACTAGCGGGGGTCTCCTACGAGCAGTACTTC. It specifies CASSYPLGLAGVSYEQYF.

This clonotype was detected ten times or more. Just one base apart from a much larger clone, this may be a read error. This rearrangement joins TRBV7-9 to TRBJ2-5, with 11 nucleotides matching TRBD2. CDR1 SEHNR and CDR2 FQNEAQ come from the germline V gene (reference sequence). This CDR3 has 12 residues. V gave up 8 bases and J gave up 11 bases; unmatched junction bases: 7. CDR3 sequence (DNA): TGTGCCAGCGTGACTAGCGGGAATGAGCAGTACTTC. Protein sequence: CASVTSGNEQYF.

The J gene is TRBJ2-1, the V gene TRBV4-3, with TRBD2 matching over 7 bases. The V and J ends lost 1 base and 2 bases, in that order; junction bases with no gene match: 5. The germline V gene encodes CDR1 LGHNA and CDR2 YSLEER. This CDR3 is built from 16 residues. The DNA for the CDR3 is TGCGCCAGCAGCCAAGTAGCGGGTCCCCCCTACAATGAGCAGTTCTTC. Amino acid sequence: CASSQVAGPPYNEQFF.

Of note for this clonotype: Germline is not matched at one junction end, which may reflect a read error. The V call is TRBV28, the J call TRBJ2-7, with TRBD1 matching 8 bases. Germline V gives CDR1 MDHEN, CDR2 SYDVKM. This CDR3 is 19 amino acids long. The DNA for the CDR3 is TGTGCCAGTAGTTTTCTTGCAGATGTGGGTTGGCAGGGGGCGGGCGAGCAGTACTTC. Encoded protein: CASSFLADVGWQGAGEQYF.

The chain combines TRBV27 with TRBJ1-2, with D unresolved. V was trimmed by 6 bases and J by 0 bases, leaving 11 bases between them. Germline CDR1 MNHEY, CDR2 SMNVEV (reference sequence). The CDR3 is 14 residues long. CDR3 residues: CASSPSGPNYGYTF. In DNA form, the CDR3 reads TGTGCCAGCAGCCCCTCGGGCCCTAACTATGGCTACACCTTC.

The chain recombines TRBV7-3 with TRBJ1-1; the D gene is possibly TRBD1 (5 bases). Germline loops: CDR1 SGHTA, CDR2 FQGTGA. The V end was cut by 1 base, the J end by 5 bases, with 8 bases between. The CDR3 contains 13 residues. The CDR3 DNA reads as TGTGCCAGCAGCTTAAGTTCAGGGACTGAAGCTTTCTTT. This sequence encodes CASSLSSGTEAFF.